The clone carrying this T cell receptor beta chain was counted between two and nine times. This sample was included in a study of patients and donors after allogeneic stem cell transplantation. TCRdb re-analysed the RT-PCR reads in MiXCR, keeping a single row per CDR3 protein. The sample lists some 160,000 distinct CDR3 sequences; roughly 22% were seen once. V gave up 1 base and J gave up 4 bases, with 14 bases separating them. CDR1 and CDR2 from the germline V gene are SGHRS and YFSETQ. The CDR3 has 15 residues. The chain has TRBV5-1 and TRBJ1-2; D is perhaps TRBD1 (6 bases). This TCR derives from a human donor who was either an allogeneic HSCT recipient or a stem cell or donor lymphocyte infusion donor (not recorded which). It is not recorded whose cells these are; they may come from a transplant donor. The source material was blood, either unsorted or a sorted T cell fraction (not recorded which). The CDR3 loop is CASSLRQGLLYGYTF. DNA of the CDR3: TGCGCCAGCAGCTTGAGGCAGGGGCTACTCTATGGCTACACCTTC.